Below, one TCR beta chain is given with its context. Its antigen is currently unknown. This record belongs to a study of T cell responses to AZD1222 COVID-19 vaccine. The study's findings and limits: Just a handful of AZD1222 recipients tested seropositive at baseline.

TCRdb's table, derived via immunoSEQ multiplex PCR, lists solely in-frame clones and lacks some. The table has 150,000 to 200,000 clones, 94% seen once. Sample: peripheral blood, taken on day 0 of AZD1222 vaccination. The receptor was derived from an adult in good health.

DNA of the CDR3: TGCGCCAGCAGCACGAGCCCCTCGAGGGACTATGGCTACACCTTC. Translating it yields CASSTSPSRDYGYTF. The V call is TRBV5-1, the J call TRBJ1-2; no clear D. Looked up from germline, CDR1 is SGHRS and CDR2 is YFSETQ. V was trimmed by 4 bases and J by 3 bases, leaving 16 bases between them. The CDR3 length is 15 residues.